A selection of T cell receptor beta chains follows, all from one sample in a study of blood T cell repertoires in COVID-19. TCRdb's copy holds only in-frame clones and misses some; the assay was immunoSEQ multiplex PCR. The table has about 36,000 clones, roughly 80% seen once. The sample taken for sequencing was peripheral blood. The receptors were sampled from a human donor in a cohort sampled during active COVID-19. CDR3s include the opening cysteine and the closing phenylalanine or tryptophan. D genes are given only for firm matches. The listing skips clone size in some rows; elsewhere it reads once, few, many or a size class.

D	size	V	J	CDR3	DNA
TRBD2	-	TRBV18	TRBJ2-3	CASSPELAGGRSRSDTQYF	TGTGCCAGCTCACCAGAACTAGCGGGGGGGCGGTCCCGCTCAGATACGCAGTATTTT
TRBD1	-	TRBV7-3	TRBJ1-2	CASSERGQADYGYTF	TGTGCCAGCAGCGAGCGAGGACAGGCCGACTATGGCTACACCTTC
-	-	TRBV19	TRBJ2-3	CASTESGESSTDTQYF	TGTGCCAGTACTGAATCAGGGGAAAGTAGCACAGATACGCAGTATTTT
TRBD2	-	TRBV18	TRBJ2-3	CASSPLGLAATDTQYF	TGTGCCAGCTCACCCCTGGGACTAGCGGCCACAGATACGCAGTATTTT
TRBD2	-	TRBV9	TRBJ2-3	CASSGLAGGQDTQYF	TGTGCCAGCAGCGGGTTAGCGGGGGGTCAAGATACGCAGTATTTT
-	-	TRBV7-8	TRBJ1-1	CASSLDGQEAFF	TGTGCCAGCAGCTTAGACGGACAGGAAGCTTTCTTT
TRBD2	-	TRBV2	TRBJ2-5	CASMGPGLAGSETQYF	TGTGCCAGCATGGGGCCTGGACTAGCAGGGTCAGAGACCCAGTACTTC
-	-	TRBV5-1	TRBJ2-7	CASTDGGYEQYF	TGCGCCAGTACCGACGGCGGGTACGAGCAGTACTTC
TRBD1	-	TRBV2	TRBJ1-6	CASSERQGGDNSPLHF	TGTGCCAGCAGTGAGCGACAGGGGGGGGATAATTCACCCCTCCACTTT
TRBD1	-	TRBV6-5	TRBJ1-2	CASGTGHRDGYTF	TGTGCCAGCGGGACAGGGCATAGAGATGGCTACACCTTC
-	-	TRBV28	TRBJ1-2	CASRTPTGYTF	TGTGCCAGCCGGACACCAACTGGCTACACCTTC
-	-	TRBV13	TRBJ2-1	CASSLESVSSYNEQFF	TGTGCCAGCAGCTTAGAATCTGTCAGCTCCTACAATGAGCAGTTCTTC
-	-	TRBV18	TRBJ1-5	CASSPDLNQPQHF	TGTGCCAGCTCGCCTGACTTGAATCAGCCCCAGCATTTT
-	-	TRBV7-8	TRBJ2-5	CASSSHRSNQETQYF	TGTGCCAGCAGCTCCCACAGGAGCAACCAAGAGACCCAGTACTTC
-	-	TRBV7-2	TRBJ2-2	CASSPDRPGELFF	TGTGCCAGCAGCCCCGACAGGCCCGGGGAGCTGTTTTTT
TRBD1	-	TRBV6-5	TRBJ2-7	CASSYDGTGSSYEQYF	TGTGCCAGCAGTTACGACGGGACAGGGAGCTCCTACGAGCAGTACTTC
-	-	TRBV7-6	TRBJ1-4	CASSRGTSATNEKLFF	TGTGCCAGCAGCCGAGGGACATCGGCAACTAATGAAAAACTGTTTTTT
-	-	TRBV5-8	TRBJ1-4	CASSPRQNQWGEKLFF	TGTGCCAGCAGCCCTAGACAGAACCAATGGGGTGAAAAACTGTTTTTT
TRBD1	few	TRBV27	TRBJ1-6	CASSPGTGGISPLHF	TGTGCCAGCAGTCCAGGGACAGGGGGTATTTCACCCCTCCACTTT
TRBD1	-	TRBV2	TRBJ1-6	CASRGTGAYNSPLHF	TGTGCCAGCCGGGGGACAGGGGCCTATAATTCACCCCTCCACTTT
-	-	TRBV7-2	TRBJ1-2	CASSLNTDYYGYTF	TGTGCCAGCAGCTTAAACACGGACTACTATGGCTACACCTTC
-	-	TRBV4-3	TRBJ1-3	CASSPSIGDTIYF	TGCGCCAGCAGCCCGTCAATAGGGGACACCATATATTTT
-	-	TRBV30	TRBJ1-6	CAWSPRLQAPQNSPLHF	TGTGCCTGGAGCCCCCGGCTTCAGGCCCCACAAAATTCACCCCTCCACTTT
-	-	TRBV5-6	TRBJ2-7	CASSLGPTRGSEQYF	TGTGCCAGCAGCTTGGGGCCTACGAGAGGGTCCGAGCAGTACTTC
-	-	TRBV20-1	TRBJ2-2	CSASLGATGELFF	TGCAGTGCTAGTTTGGGCGCAACCGGGGAGCTGTTTTTT
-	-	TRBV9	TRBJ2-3	CASSVLRLDDTQYF	TGTGCCAGCAGCGTCCTGAGACTCGACGATACGCAGTATTTT
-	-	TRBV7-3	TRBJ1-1	CASSSSVNTEAFF	TGTGCCAGCAGCTCTTCAGTGAACACTGAAGCTTTCTTT
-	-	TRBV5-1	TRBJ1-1	CASSYREGEAFF	TGCGCCAGCAGCTACAGGGAGGGTGAAGCTTTCTTT
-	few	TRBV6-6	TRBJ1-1	CASSFSLNTEAFF	TGTGCCAGCAGTTTTAGTCTGAACACTGAAGCTTTCTTT
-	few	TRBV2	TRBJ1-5	CASSEPGQGQPQHF	TGTGCCAGCAGTGAGCCAGGGCAGGGTCAGCCCCAGCATTTT
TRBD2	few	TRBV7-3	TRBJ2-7	CASSSYPGTSGVYEQYF	TGTGCCAGCAGCTCCTACCCCGGGACTAGCGGGGTTTACGAGCAGTACTTC
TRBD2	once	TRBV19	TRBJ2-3	CASSSGGGIDTQYF	TGTGCCAGTAGTAGCGGGGGTGGTATAGATACGCAGTATTTT
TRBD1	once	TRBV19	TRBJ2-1	CATSGQLYNEQFF	TGTGCCACCTCGGGACAGCTGTACAATGAGCAGTTCTTC
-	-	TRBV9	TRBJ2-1	CASSVQVSSYNEQFF	TGTGCCAGCAGCGTACAGGTCAGCTCCTACAATGAGCAGTTCTTC
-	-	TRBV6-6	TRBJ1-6	CASSYPTGIGESPLHF	TGTGCCAGCAGTTACCCCACAGGGATCGGGGAATCACCCCTCCACTTT
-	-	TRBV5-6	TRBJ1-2	CASSPVTPGRYGYTF	TGTGCCAGCAGTCCCGTAACCCCAGGGCGGTATGGCTACACCTTC
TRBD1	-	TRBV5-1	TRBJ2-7	CASSSGTGGTEQYF	TGCGCCAGCAGCTCAGGGACAGGGGGTACCGAGCAGTACTTC
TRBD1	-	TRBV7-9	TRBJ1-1	CASSLRGGGEAFF	TGTGCCAGCAGCTTAAGAGGGGGCGGTGAAGCTTTCTTT
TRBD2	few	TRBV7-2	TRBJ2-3	CASKTSGGTDTQYF	TGTGCCAGCAAGACTAGCGGGGGCACAGATACGCAGTATTTT
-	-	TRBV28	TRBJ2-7	CASSLEVDEQYF	TGTGCCAGCAGTTTGGAGGTCGACGAGCAGTACTTC
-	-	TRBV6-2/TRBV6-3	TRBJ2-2	CASSYILAGELFF	TGTGCCAGCAGTTATATCTTAGCCGGGGAGCTGTTTTTT
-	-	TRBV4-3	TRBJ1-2	CASSPLPGGFYGYTF	TGCGCCAGCAGCCCATTGCCAGGAGGCTTTTATGGCTACACCTTC
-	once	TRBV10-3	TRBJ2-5	CAISVSTDETQYF	TGTGCCATCAGTGTATCGACAGACGAGACCCAGTACTTC
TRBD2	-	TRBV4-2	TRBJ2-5	CASSQEWGGQETQYF	TGTGCCAGCAGCCAAGAATGGGGGGGTCAAGAGACCCAGTACTTC
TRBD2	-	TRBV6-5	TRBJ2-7	CASSWGGQTYEQYF	TGTGCCAGCAGTTGGGGGGGTCAAACCTACGAGCAGTACTTC
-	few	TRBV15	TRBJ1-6	CATSREEGVGSPLHF	TGTGCCACCAGCAGGGAAGAAGGGGTTGGGTCACCCCTCCACTTT
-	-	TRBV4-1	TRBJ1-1	CASSQGAGVLTEAFF	TGCGCCAGCAGCCAAGGGGCAGGTGTCTTGACTGAAGCTTTCTTT
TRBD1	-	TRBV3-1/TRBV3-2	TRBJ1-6	CASNLQGLSYNSPLHF	TGTGCCAGCAACCTACAGGGGCTCTCCTATAATTCACCCCTCCACTTT
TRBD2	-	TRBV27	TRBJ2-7	CASTIPGGYEQYF	TGTGCCAGCACAATCCCCGGGGGGTACGAGCAGTACTTC
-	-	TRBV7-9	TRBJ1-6	CASSPIGGHSPLHF	TGTGCCAGCAGCCCCATCGGGGGGCACTCACCCCTCCACTTT
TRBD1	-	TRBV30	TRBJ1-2	CAWTQTGADGYTF	TGTGCCTGGACCCAGACAGGGGCAGACGGCTACACCTTC
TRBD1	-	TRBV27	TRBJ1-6	CASTPGGSSPLHF	TGTGCCAGCACCCCAGGGGGAAGTTCACCCCTCCACTTT
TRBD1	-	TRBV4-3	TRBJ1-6	CASSQASAADRVPSPLHF	TGCGCCAGCAGCCAAGCGTCTGCGGCTGACAGGGTTCCCTCACCCCTCCACTTT
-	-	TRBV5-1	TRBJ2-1	CASSSSVPHNEQFF	TGCGCCAGCAGCTCGAGCGTTCCTCACAATGAGCAGTTCTTC